The rows below give T cell receptor beta chains drawn from one sample of a study of radiotherapy plus CTLA-4 blockade in lung cancer. Assay: immunoSEQ multiplex PCR; the TCRdb copy retains only in-frame clones and omits some. This sample has 50,000 to 65,000 clones, with more than 60% found just once. This material consisted of peripheral blood, taken from a patient treated with radiotherapy plus ipilimumab. Receptors originate from a human donor with non-small cell lung cancer who had a partial response to radiotherapy plus ipilimumab. The CDR3 runs from the conserved cysteine through the conserved F or W. Each record gives: J gene, clone size, D gene, V gene, CDR3 length, CDR3 protein, CDR3 DNA. The D gene is left open where the match is weak. Size values are once, few and many counts, or a class for expanded clones, and some rows have none.

TRBJ1-2,-,-,TRBV9,15,CASSVGGGTAYGYTF,TGTGCCAGCAGCGTCGGGGGGGGGACGGCCTATGGCTACACCTTC
TRBJ1-5,-,-,TRBV7-9,19,CASSLFWPGAGQFDQPQHF,TGTGCCAGCAGCTTATTCTGGCCCGGAGCCGGACAATTCGATCAGCCCCAGCATTTT
TRBJ1-5,-,TRBD1,TRBV19,17,CASSIENDRGRNQPQHF,TGTGCCAGTAGTATAGAAAACGACAGGGGTCGCAATCAGCCCCAGCATTTT
TRBJ2-3,-,-,TRBV6-6,14,CASSWDIRGDTQYF,TGTGCCAGCAGTTGGGACATTAGGGGAGATACGCAGTATTTT
TRBJ2-3,-,TRBD1,TRBV11-3,16,CASSFGTGGGTDTQYF,TGTGCCAGCAGCTTCGGGACAGGCGGGGGCACAGATACGCAGTATTTT
TRBJ2-7,-,TRBD1,TRBV5-6,15,CASSFLGQSSYEQYF,TGTGCCAGCAGCTTTCTGGGACAGAGCTCCTACGAGCAGTACTTC
TRBJ2-7,-,-,TRBV7-7,13,CASSLGHNYEQYF,TGTGCCAGCAGCTTAGGTCACAACTACGAGCAGTACTTC
TRBJ2-1,-,-,TRBV7-3,15,CASSYTGTGLSEQFF,TGTGCCAGCAGCTACACCGGGACTGGCTTGAGTGAGCAGTTCTTC
TRBJ1-2,-,-,TRBV7-2,13,CASSLQQGYGYTF,TGTGCCAGCAGCTTACAACAGGGCTATGGCTACACCTTC
TRBJ2-2,-,TRBD1,TRBV5-8,16,CASSLGDRGGTGELFF,TGTGCCAGCAGCTTGGGGGACAGGGGAGGCACCGGGGAGCTGTTTTTT
TRBJ2-7,-,TRBD1,TRBV11-3,19,CASSTPDRGRHITSYEQYF,TGTGCCAGCAGCACTCCGGACAGGGGCCGCCATATCACATCCTACGAGCAGTACTTC
TRBJ2-7,-,TRBD2,TRBV7-9,14,CASSLIAGGYEQYF,TGTGCCAGCAGCTTAATTGCGGGGGGCTACGAGCAGTACTTC
TRBJ2-7,-,-,TRBV11-2,13,CASSLVGDGEQYF,TGTGCCAGCAGCTTAGTAGGAGACGGGGAGCAGTACTTC
TRBJ2-1,-,-,TRBV28,13,CASSLSRGREQFF,TGTGCCAGCAGTTTGAGCAGGGGAAGAGAGCAGTTCTTC
TRBJ2-3,-,-,TRBV28,15,CASSPGVSGTDTQYF,TGTGCCAGCAGTCCCGGGGTAAGCGGCACAGATACGCAGTATTTT
TRBJ2-5,-,-,TRBV23-1,15,CASSQGWGLQETQYF,TGCGCCAGCAGTCAGGGTTGGGGCCTTCAAGAGACCCAGTACTTC
TRBJ1-2,once,-,TRBV10-3,13,CAISEQGTYGYTF,TGTGCCATCAGTGAGCAGGGTACCTATGGCTACACCTTC
TRBJ2-1,-,TRBD2,TRBV11-2,16,CASSLVGTRSYNEQFF,TGTGCCAGCAGCTTAGTTGGGACTAGATCCTACAATGAGCAGTTCTTC
TRBJ2-5,once,TRBD2,TRBV2,15,CASGVAGVPGETQYF,TGTGCCAGTGGAGTAGCGGGGGTCCCGGGTGAGACCCAGTACTTC
TRBJ2-3,-,TRBD1,TRBV13,15,CASSRRGQGVDTQYF,TGTGCCAGCAGCCGAAGGGGACAGGGTGTAGATACGCAGTATTTT
TRBJ1-1,-,-,TRBV7-8,15,CASSLARARATEAFF,TGTGCCAGCAGCTTAGCACGGGCCAGGGCCACTGAAGCTTTCTTT
TRBJ2-1,-,TRBD2,TRBV5-1,18,CASSPGLLLAGSENEQFF,TGCGCCAGCAGCCCCGGATTACTACTAGCGGGGTCGGAGAATGAGCAGTTCTTC
TRBJ2-2,-,-,TRBV29-1,15,CSVTPGKSNTGELFF,TGCAGCGTTACCCCCGGGAAATCTAACACCGGGGAGCTGTTTTTT
TRBJ2-2,-,TRBD2,TRBV7-2,16,CASRKPGTSGAGELFF,TGTGCCAGCAGGAAACCCGGGACTAGCGGGGCCGGGGAGCTGTTTTTT
TRBJ1-4,-,-,TRBV6-5,11,CASRGGEKLFF,TGTGCCAGCAGGGGCGGGGAAAAACTGTTTTTT
TRBJ2-7,-,-,TRBV10-3,14,CAIIRGHPFYEQYF,TGTGCCATCATTCGCGGACACCCGTTCTACGAGCAGTACTTC
TRBJ2-5,once,TRBD2,TRBV5-4,19,CASSLVWSRSGGVLETQYF,TGTGCCAGCAGCTTGGTCTGGTCCCGTAGCGGGGGAGTTTTAGAGACCCAGTACTTC
TRBJ2-1,-,-,TRBV2,13,CAYRVGLNNEQFF,TGTGCCTACCGGGTGGGGCTTAACAATGAGCAGTTCTTC
TRBJ1-5,-,TRBD1,TRBV19,18,CASSIKRTGQGTNQPQHF,TGTGCCAGTAGTATAAAACGAACGGGACAGGGGACCAATCAGCCCCAGCATTTT
TRBJ2-3,few,-,TRBV11-2,14,CASSLGPGGDTQYF,TGTGCCAGCAGCTTAGGACCCGGAGGTGATACGCAGTATTTT
TRBJ2-5,-,-,TRBV18,12,CASSPGSETQYF,TGTGCCAGCTCACCAGGGAGTGAGACCCAGTACTTC
TRBJ1-5,-,-,TRBV19,16,CASSDQGNSGMQPQHF,TGTGCCAGTAGTGACCAGGGTAATTCTGGGATGCAGCCCCAGCATTTT
TRBJ2-3,-,-,TRBV7-9,15,CASSSFHISPDTQYF,TGTGCCAGCAGCTCTTTTCATATAAGCCCAGATACGCAGTATTTT
TRBJ1-3,few,-,TRBV28,16,CASSTPEVGSGNTIYF,TGTGCCAGCAGTACCCCAGAGGTCGGCTCTGGAAACACCATATATTTT
TRBJ1-5,-,-,TRBV19,14,CASSMSGGNQPQHF,TGTGCCAGTAGTATGTCAGGGGGCAATCAGCCCCAGCATTTT
TRBJ2-1,few,-,TRBV9,16,CASSVASAGSYNEQFF,TGTGCCAGCAGCGTAGCTTCAGCGGGCTCGTACAATGAGCAGTTCTTC
TRBJ2-7,-,TRBD2,TRBV7-9,18,CASSLGGTSGGGTYEQYF,TGTGCCAGCAGCTTAGGAGGGACTAGCGGGGGGGGTACCTACGAGCAGTACTTC
TRBJ2-2,-,TRBD2,TRBV4-3,17,CASSRALLAGNTGELFF,TGCGCCAGCAGCCGGGCCTTGCTAGCGGGGAACACCGGGGAGCTGTTTTTT
TRBJ2-7,-,-,TRBV5-6,13,CASSLVSSNEQYF,TGTGCCAGCAGCTTGGTTAGCAGTAACGAGCAGTACTTC
TRBJ1-5,-,TRBD1,TRBV7-9,14,CASSGVGTGPPQHF,TGTGCCAGCAGCGGGGTTGGGACAGGCCCGCCCCAGCATTTT
TRBJ2-7,-,-,TRBV5-8,11,CASVGSYEQYF,TGTGCCAGCGTCGGTAGCTACGAGCAGTACTTC
TRBJ1-6,-,-,TRBV7-5,15,CARSLLGQGFSPLHF,TGTGCCAGAAGCTTATTGGGACAGGGGTTTTCACCCCTCCACTTT
TRBJ2-7,-,TRBD2,TRBV11-2,15,CASSLSPSRLAEQYF,TGTGCCAGCAGCTTATCCCCTTCCCGACTAGCCGAGCAGTACTTC
TRBJ1-5,-,-,TRBV4-1,15,CASSQEGQGTQPQHF,TGCGCCAGCAGCCAAGAAGGGCAGGGTACTCAGCCCCAGCATTTT
TRBJ2-7,-,-,TRBV28,14,CASSTTLGHYEQYF,TGTGCCAGCAGTACCACCCTGGGACACTACGAGCAGTACTTC
TRBJ1-5,-,-,TRBV6-5,13,CASSAGVSQPQHF,TGTGCCAGCAGTGCAGGGGTGAGTCAGCCCCAGCATTTT
TRBJ2-6,-,TRBD1,TRBV11-2,17,CASSFGTVISGANVLTF,TGTGCCAGCAGCTTTGGGACAGTCATCTCGGGGGCCAACGTCCTGACTTTC
TRBJ1-3,-,-,TRBV4-1,18,CASSQRPHGDTTGNTIYF,TGCGCCAGCAGCCAGCGGCCCCACGGGGACACTACTGGAAACACCATATATTTT
TRBJ1-6,once,-,TRBV7-9,14,CASSPRDPRSPLHF,TGTGCCAGCAGCCCCCGGGATCCGCGGTCACCCCTCCACTTT